This T cell receptor beta chain was documented in a study of regulatory T cells in long-lasting Graves disease. This CDR3 has 15 residues. CDR1 is DFQATT and CDR2 is SNEGSKA in the germline V gene (reference sequence). V was clipped by 5 bases and J by 3 bases; unmatched bases: 5. Notes on the study in general: Few sampled subjects may have lowered accuracy. For persistent Graves' patients, TCR diversity was lower than for newly diagnosed ones. Persistent disease was characterized by preferential usage of TRBV28, TRBJ1-2 and TRBJ2-5.

Combining iRepertoire HTBI primers with Arm-PCR of CDR3 regions, the authors built TCR beta libraries. TCRdb re-derived calls from the multiplex PCR reads in MiXCR, one entry per CDR3 protein. The data show 450,000 or so distinct CDR3 sequences, around 20% seen once. Noted time point: persistent/refractory GD, antithyroid drugs over 5 years with positive TRAb. Extracted RNA from PBMCs served as the source of the TCR library. This clonotype was found a few times. No antigen is known for it. The clonotype was recovered from a female donor with Graves disease. This sample comprised peripheral blood mononuclear cells (PBMCs), obtained when the disease was refractory, from a patient treated with antithyroid drugs. This rearrangement joins TRBV20-1 to TRBJ2-7; TRBD2 matches at 15 bases. The CDR3: CSAQRTSGRVYEQYF. CDR3 sequence (DNA): TGCAGTGCTCAGAGGACTAGCGGGAGGGTCTACGAGCAGTACTTC.